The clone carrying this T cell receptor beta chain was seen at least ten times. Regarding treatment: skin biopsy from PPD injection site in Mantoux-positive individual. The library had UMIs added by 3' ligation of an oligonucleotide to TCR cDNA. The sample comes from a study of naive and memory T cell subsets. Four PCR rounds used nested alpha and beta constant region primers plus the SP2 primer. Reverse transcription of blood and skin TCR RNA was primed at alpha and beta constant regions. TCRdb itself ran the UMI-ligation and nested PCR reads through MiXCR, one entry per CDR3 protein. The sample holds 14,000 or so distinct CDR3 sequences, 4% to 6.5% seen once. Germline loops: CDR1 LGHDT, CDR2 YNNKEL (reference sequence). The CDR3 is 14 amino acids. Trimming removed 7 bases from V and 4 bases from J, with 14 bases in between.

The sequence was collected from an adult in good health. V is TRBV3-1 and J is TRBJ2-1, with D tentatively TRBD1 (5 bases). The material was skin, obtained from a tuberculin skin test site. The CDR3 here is CASTRTQGYNEQFF. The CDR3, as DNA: TGTGCCAGCACTCGGACACAAGGATACAATGAGCAGTTCTTC.